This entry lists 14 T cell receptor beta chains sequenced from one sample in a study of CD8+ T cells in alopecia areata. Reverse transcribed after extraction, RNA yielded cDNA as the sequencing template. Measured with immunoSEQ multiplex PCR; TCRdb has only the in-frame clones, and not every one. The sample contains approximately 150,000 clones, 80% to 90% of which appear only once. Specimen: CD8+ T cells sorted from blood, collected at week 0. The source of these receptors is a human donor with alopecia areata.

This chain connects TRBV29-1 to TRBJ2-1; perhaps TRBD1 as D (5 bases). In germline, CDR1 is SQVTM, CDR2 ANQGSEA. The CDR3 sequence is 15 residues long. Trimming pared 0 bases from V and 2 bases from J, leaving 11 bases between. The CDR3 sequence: CSVEEVGLTYNEQFF. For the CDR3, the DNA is TGCAGCGTTGAAGAGGTGGGGCTCACCTACAATGAGCAGTTCTTC.

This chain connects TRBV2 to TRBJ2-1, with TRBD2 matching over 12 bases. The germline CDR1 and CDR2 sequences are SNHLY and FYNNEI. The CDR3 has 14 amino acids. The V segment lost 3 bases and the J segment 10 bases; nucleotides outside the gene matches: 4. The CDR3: CASSDRLAGDEQFF. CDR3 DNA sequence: TGTGCCAGCAGTGATCGACTAGCGGGAGACGAGCAGTTCTTC.

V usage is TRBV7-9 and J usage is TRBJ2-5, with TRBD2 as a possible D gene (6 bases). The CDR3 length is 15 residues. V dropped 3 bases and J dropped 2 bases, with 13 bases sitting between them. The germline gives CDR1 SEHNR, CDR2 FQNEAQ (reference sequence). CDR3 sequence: CASSFVTGAQETQYF. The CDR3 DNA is TGTGCCAGCAGCTTCGTAACGGGAGCGCAAGAGACCCAGTACTTC. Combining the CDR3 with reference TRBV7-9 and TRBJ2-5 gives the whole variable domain DTGVSQNPRHKITKRGQNVTFRCDPISEHNRLYWYRQTLGQGPEFLTYFQNEAQLEKSRLLSDRFSAERPKGSFSTLEIQRTEQGDSAMYLCASSFVTGAQETQYFGPGTRLLVL.

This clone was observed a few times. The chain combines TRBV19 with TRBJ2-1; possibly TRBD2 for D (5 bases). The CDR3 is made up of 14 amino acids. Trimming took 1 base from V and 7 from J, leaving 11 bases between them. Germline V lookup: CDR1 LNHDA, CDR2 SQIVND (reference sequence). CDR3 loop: CASSIVNGGNEQFF. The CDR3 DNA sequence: TGTGCCAGTAGTATAGTCAACGGCGGGAATGAGCAGTTCTTC.

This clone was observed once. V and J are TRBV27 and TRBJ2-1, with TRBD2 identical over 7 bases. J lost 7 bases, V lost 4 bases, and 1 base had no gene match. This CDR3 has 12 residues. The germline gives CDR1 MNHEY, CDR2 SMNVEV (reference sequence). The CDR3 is CASSYGRNEQFF. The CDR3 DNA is TGTGCCAGCAGTTACGGGAGGAATGAGCAGTTCTTC.

CDR3 loop: CAWSEFGVGLEVQFF. Here the CDR3 DNA reads TGTGCCTGGAGCGAATTCGGGGTGGGACTAGAGGTTCAGTTCTTC. The V call is TRBV30, the J call TRBJ2-1, with TRBD2 identical over 8 bases. This CDR3 is built from 15 residues. V lost 3 bases and J lost 13; bases outside the gene matches: 17. Per germline, CDR1 GTSNPN and CDR2 SVGIG (reference sequence).

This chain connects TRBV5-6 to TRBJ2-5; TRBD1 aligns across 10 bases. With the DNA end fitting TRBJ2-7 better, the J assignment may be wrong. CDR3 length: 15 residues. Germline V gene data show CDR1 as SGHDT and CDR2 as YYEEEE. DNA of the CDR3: TGTGCCAGCAGCCCGACCGGGACAGGGGCTTACGAGCAGTACTTC. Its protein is CASSPTGTGAYEQYF.

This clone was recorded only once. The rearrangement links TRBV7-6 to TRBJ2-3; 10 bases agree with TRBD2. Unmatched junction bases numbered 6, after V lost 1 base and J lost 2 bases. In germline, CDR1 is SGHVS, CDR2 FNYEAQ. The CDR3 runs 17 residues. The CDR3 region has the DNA TGTGCCAGCAGCTTAGGACAAGCGGGGGGGGTCACAGATACGCAGTATTTT. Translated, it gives CASSLGQAGGVTDTQYF.

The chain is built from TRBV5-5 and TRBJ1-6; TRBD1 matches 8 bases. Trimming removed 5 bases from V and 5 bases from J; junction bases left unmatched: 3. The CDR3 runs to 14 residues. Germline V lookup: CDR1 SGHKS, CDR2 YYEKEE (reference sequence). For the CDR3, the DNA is TGTGCCAGCAGACTGGGACAGGATAATTCACCCCTCCACTTT. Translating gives CASRLGQDNSPLHF.

The CDR3 coding sequence is TGTGCCAGCAGCCGAAGTTACGGCGAAACGAACACCGGGGAGCTGTTTTTT. Protein: CASSRSYGETNTGELFF. V gene TRBV7-9 combines with J gene TRBJ2-2; D gene unclear. This CDR3 is built from 17 residues. Trimming left V 5 bases short and J 0 bases short, with 16 bases between. The germline gives CDR1 SEHNR, CDR2 FQNEAQ (reference sequence).

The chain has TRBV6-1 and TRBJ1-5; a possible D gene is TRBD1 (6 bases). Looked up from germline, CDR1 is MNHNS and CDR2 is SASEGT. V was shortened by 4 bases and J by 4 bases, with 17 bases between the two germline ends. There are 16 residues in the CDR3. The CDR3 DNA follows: TGTGCCAGCAGTGGGGATTTGACAGGCCTGAATCAGCCCCAGCATTTT. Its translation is CASSGDLTGLNQPQHF.

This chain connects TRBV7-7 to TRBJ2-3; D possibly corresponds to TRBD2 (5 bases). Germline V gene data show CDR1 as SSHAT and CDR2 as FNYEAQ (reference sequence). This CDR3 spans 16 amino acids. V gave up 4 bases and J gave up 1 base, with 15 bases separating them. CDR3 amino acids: CASSSDPEAGTDTQYF. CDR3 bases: TGTGCCAGCAGCTCGGACCCGGAGGCGGGCACAGATACGCAGTATTTT. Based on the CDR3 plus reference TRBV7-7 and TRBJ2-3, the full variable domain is GAGVSQSPRYKVTKRGQDVTLRCDPISSHATLYWYQQALGQGPEFLTYFNYEAQPDKSGLPSDRFSAERPEGSISTLTIQRTEQRDSAMYRCASSSDPEAGTDTQYFGPGTRLTVL.

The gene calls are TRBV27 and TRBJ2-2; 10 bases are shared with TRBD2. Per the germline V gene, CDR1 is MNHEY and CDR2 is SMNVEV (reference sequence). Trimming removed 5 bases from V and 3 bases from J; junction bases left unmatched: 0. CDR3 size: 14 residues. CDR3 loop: CASSLAGDTGELFF. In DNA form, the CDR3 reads TGTGCCAGCAGTCTAGCGGGGGACACCGGGGAGCTGTTTTTT.

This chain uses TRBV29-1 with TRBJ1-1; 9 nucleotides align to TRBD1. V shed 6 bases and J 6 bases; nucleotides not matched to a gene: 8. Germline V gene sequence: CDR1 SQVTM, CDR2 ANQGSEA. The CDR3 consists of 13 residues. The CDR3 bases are TGCAGCGTGGGACAGGGAAGTTTCCCTGAAGCTTTCTTT. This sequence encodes CSVGQGSFPEAFF.